The 29 T cell receptor beta chains below come from one sample, sequenced in a study of T cell changes during pregnancy in multiple sclerosis. Sequenced by immunoSEQ multiplex PCR; TCRdb stores in-frame clones only, minus some. The top ten hold roughly 0.74% of the sample, which has tens of thousands of clones, 85% to 90% seen once. The sample here was CD4+ T cells from peripheral blood mononuclear cells, taken in the first trimester of pregnancy. These receptor sequences come from a female donor in good health, enrolled as a control in a pregnancy study.

The V gene is TRBV4-1, the J gene TRBJ2-7; D might be TRBD2 (6 bases). Germline lookup yields CDR1 MGHRA and CDR2 YSYEKL. Trimming cost V 0 bases and J 2 bases, with 17 bases left between them. The CDR3 length is 17 residues. CDR3 protein: CASSQDLAPGLPYEQYF. For the CDR3, the DNA is TGCGCCAGCAGCCAAGATTTGGCCCCGGGACTTCCCTACGAGCAGTACTTC.

This chain links TRBV19 with TRBJ2-2; 9 positions agree with TRBD2. The CDR3 extends over 14 amino acids. V lost 6 bases and J lost 5; bases outside the gene matches: 4. Germline V CDR1 and CDR2: LNHDA, SQIVND (reference sequence). The CDR3, as DNA: TGTGCCAGTAGGGGACTAGCCTCGACCGGGGAGCTGTTTTTT. Its translation: CASRGLASTGELFF.

The chain has TRBV7-2 and TRBJ2-7; 12 bases are shared with TRBD2. This CDR3 has 15 residues. V lost 6 bases to trimming and J lost 7 bases; unmatched junction nucleotides: 10. CDR1 is SGHTA and CDR2 is FQGNSA in the germline V gene. The chain's CDR3 is CASSPRTSGVREQYF. CDR3 bases: TGTGCCAGCAGTCCCCGGACTAGCGGGGTAAGGGAGCAGTACTTC. Combining the CDR3 with reference TRBV7-2 and TRBJ2-7 gives the whole variable domain GAGVSQSPSNKVTEKGKDVELRCDPISGHTALYWYRQSLGQGLEFLIYFQGNSAPDKSGLPSDRFSAERTGGSVSTLTIQRTQQEDSAVYLCASSPRTSGVREQYFGPGTRLTVT.

This chain uses TRBV6-6 with TRBJ1-2; possibly TRBD1 for D (5 bases). The CDR3 contains 11 residues. V lost 10 bases, J lost 5 bases, and 11 bases lay in between. In germline, CDR1 is MNHNY, CDR2 SVGAGI (reference sequence). The CDR3 sequence is CATPGGYGYTF. The DNA of the CDR3 is TGTGCCACCCCCGGGGGATATGGCTACACCTTC.

This clone was recorded only once. This chain joins TRBV7-2 and TRBJ2-1; 9 positions match TRBD2. Germline V gene sequence: CDR1 SGHTA, CDR2 FQGNSA. The CDR3 is 15 residues long. V was pared by 7 bases and J by 2 bases, with 6 bases of the junction left unmatched. The CDR3 DNA reads as TGTGCCAGCACTCAATCTAGCGGGACCTACAATGAGCAGTTCTTC. This encodes CASTQSSGTYNEQFF.

The rearrangement joins TRBV11-1 to TRBJ2-7; 14 nucleotides line up with TRBD2. This CDR3 comprises 16 residues. Germline CDR1 SGHAT, CDR2 FQDESV (reference sequence). With 4 bases clipped from V and 6 bases from J, the junction kept 8 bases outside the gene matches. CDR3 protein: CASSSTTGLAGVEQYF. The CDR3 region has the DNA TGTGCCAGCAGCTCCACGACGGGACTAGCGGGAGTCGAGCAGTACTTC.

This chain uses TRBV11-2 with TRBJ2-7; the match to TRBD1 covers 9 bases. The CDR3 runs to 14 residues. V shed 7 bases, J shed 2 bases, and the junction held 6 bases outside the gene matches. Germline V gene sequence: CDR1 SGHAT, CDR2 FQNNGV. The CDR3 spells CASKNRDRAYEQYF. In DNA form, the CDR3 reads TGTGCCAGCAAGAACCGGGACAGGGCCTACGAGCAGTACTTC.

The chain is built from TRBV18 and TRBJ2-5; D gene uncertain. There are 12 residues in the CDR3. Germline loops: CDR1 KGHSH, CDR2 LQKENI. Trimming stripped 3 bases from V and 1 base from J, with 3 bases between. The chain's CDR3 is CASSPIQETQYF. The CDR3 region has the DNA TGTGCCAGCTCACCTATCCAAGAGACCCAGTACTTC.

This clone showed up just once. This chain uses TRBV19 with TRBJ1-4, with 8 bases matching TRBD1. CDR3 length: 17 residues. Looked up from germline, CDR1 is LNHDA and CDR2 is SQIVND (reference sequence). Losses at the gene ends were 6 bases for V and 7 bases for J; bases not matched to a gene: 16. CDR3 coding DNA: TGTGCCAGTAGGGGACAGGATCCCCCCTCCGGGGGTGAAAAACTGTTTTTT. It specifies CASRGQDPPSGGEKLFF.

This chain connects TRBV19 to TRBJ2-1, with D tentatively TRBD2 (5 bases). Germline assignment: CDR1 LNHDA and CDR2 SQIVND (reference sequence). The CDR3 length is 17 residues. V shed 5 bases and J shed 0 bases, with 17 bases lying between them. The CDR3 sequence: CASSALGVPSSYNEQFF. As DNA, the CDR3 is TGTGCCAGTAGTGCGCTCGGGGTGCCGAGCTCCTACAATGAGCAGTTCTTC.

The chain recombines TRBV6-5 with TRBJ1-1; D possibly corresponds to TRBD1 (5 bases). Germline loops: CDR1 MNHEY, CDR2 SVGAGI. The CDR3 has 12 amino acids. The V end was cut by 6 bases, the J end by 3 bases, with 8 bases between. The CDR3 sequence: CASSDSYTEAFF. As DNA, the CDR3 is TGTGCCAGCAGCGACAGCTACACTGAAGCTTTCTTT.

The CDR3 here is CASSGKGPPPGNTIYF. CDR3 coding DNA: TGTGCCAGCAGTGGAAAGGGGCCCCCCCCTGGAAACACCATATATTTT. The chain couples TRBV6-1 to TRBJ1-3; TRBD1 is a possible D gene (5 bases). The germline CDR1 and CDR2 sequences are MNHNS and SASEGT. The CDR3 is 16 residues long. Trimming stripped 4 bases from V and 2 bases from J, with 15 bases between.

The CDR3 region has the DNA TGCGCCAGCAGCCTGATCGGGGGTAGTTCCTACAATGAGCAGTTCTTC. Its protein is CASSLIGGSSYNEQFF. The rearrangement uses TRBV5-1 and TRBJ2-1; D possibly corresponds to TRBD2 (6 bases). CDR1 and CDR2 from the germline V gene are SGHRS and YFSETQ. The length of the CDR3 is 16 residues. The germline V and J ends were trimmed by 4 bases and 1 base, with 15 bases remaining between them.

In its sample, this clone was seen a few times. The rearrangement uses TRBV28 and TRBJ2-7; the match to TRBD1 covers 9 bases. This CDR3 has 16 amino acids. V trimming: 3 bases; J trimming: 3 bases; junction bases outside the gene matches: 9. Germline CDR1 MDHEN, CDR2 SYDVKM. The DNA for the CDR3 is TGTGCCAGCAGTTTGCCCGGGACAGGGACCTACTACGAGCAGTACTTC. Translated: CASSLPGTGTYYEQYF.

This chain links TRBV29-1 with TRBJ1-1, with D hard to call. The CDR3 covers 11 residues. V shed 8 bases and J shed 4 bases, with 11 bases lying between them. Per germline, CDR1 SQVTM and CDR2 ANQGSEA. CDR3 DNA sequence: TGCAGCCCCGAGGTCGCCACTGAAGCTTTCTTT. It is translated as CSPEVATEAFF.

The rearrangement uses TRBV5-4 and TRBJ2-5; D ambiguous. Germline CDR1 reads SGHNT; CDR2 reads YYREEE (reference sequence). V lost 4 bases to trimming and J lost 1 base, with 5 bases between them. The CDR3 consists of 12 residues. CDR3 in amino acids: CASSPSQETQYF. CDR3 bases: TGTGCCAGCAGCCCCAGCCAAGAGACCCAGTACTTC.

V gene TRBV27 combines with J gene TRBJ1-1; D not resolved. Per the germline V gene, CDR1 is MNHEY and CDR2 is SMNVEV (reference sequence). The CDR3 extends over 14 amino acids. Trimming took off 8 bases at V and 5 bases at J, with 18 bases between the two ends. CDR3 bases: TGTGCCAGCTGCCGACTGAGCTCGAGTACTGAAGCTTTCTTT. It specifies CASCRLSSSTEAFF.

The V and J genes are TRBV7-3 and TRBJ1-1; D ambiguous. The CDR3 length is 15 residues. V lost 2 bases, J lost 1 base, and 11 bases lay in between. CDR1 is SGHTA and CDR2 is FQGTGA in the germline V gene. This CDR3 is CASSLQGRGNTEAFF. CDR3 bases: TGTGCCAGCAGCTTACAAGGCCGGGGGAACACTGAAGCTTTCTTT. Combining the CDR3 with reference TRBV7-3 and TRBJ1-1 gives the whole variable domain GAGVSQTPSNKVTEKGKYVELRCDPISGHTALYWYRQSLGQGPEFLIYFQGTGAADDSGLPNDRFFAVRPEGSVSTLKIQRTERGDSAVYLCASSLQGRGNTEAFFGQGTRLTVV.

This chain connects TRBV6-1 to TRBJ1-2, with a tentative D call TRBD1 (5 bases). Deletions cut 2 bases from V and 1 base from J, with 14 bases between. The CDR3 loop spans 16 amino acids. Germline values: CDR1 MNHNS, CDR2 SASEGT. CDR3 in DNA: TGTGCCAGCAGTGAACAGGGTCAAACTCTTAACTATGGCTACACCTTC. It specifies CASSEQGQTLNYGYTF.

The chain recombines TRBV20-1 with TRBJ2-1, with TRBD1 matching over 7 bases. The germline gives CDR1 DFQATT, CDR2 SNEGSKA (reference sequence). The CDR3 is 11 residues long. J was trimmed by 8 bases and V by 5 bases; bases with no gene match: 3. The CDR3 DNA reads as TGCAGTGCTCTCGACAGGGATGAGCAGTTCTTC. Translating it yields CSALDRDEQFF.

The chain is built from TRBV9 and TRBJ1-3; D is ambiguous. The CDR3 has 15 amino acids. With 4 bases removed from V and 0 bases from J, the gap between germline ends came to 11 bases. Germline values: CDR1 SGDLS, CDR2 YYNGEE. The CDR3 loop reads CASSQRAGSGNTIYF. CDR3 coding DNA: TGTGCCAGCAGCCAAAGAGCGGGCTCTGGAAACACCATATATTTT.

V gene TRBV6-1 combines with J gene TRBJ2-1; 12 bases line up with TRBD2. This CDR3 is built from 18 residues. Germline CDR1 and CDR2: MNHNS and SASEGT. After removal of 3 bases from V and 0 bases from J, the junction contained 6 bases not matched to a gene. The CDR3, as DNA: TGTGCCAGCAGTGAGAGGACTAGCGGGACGAGCTCCTACAATGAGCAGTTCTTC. This codes for CASSERTSGTSSYNEQFF.

The V call is TRBV27, the J call TRBJ2-5; D perhaps matches TRBD1 (5 bases). CDR3 length: 13 residues. The V end was cut by 5 bases, the J end by 7 bases, with 14 bases between. Per the germline V gene, CDR1 is MNHEY and CDR2 is SMNVEV (reference sequence). Here the CDR3 DNA reads TGTGCCAGCAGTCCACAGGCCTTCGGGACCCAGTACTTC. Translating gives CASSPQAFGTQYF.

This clone has only one observation. The chain uses TRBV10-2 and TRBJ2-1; the D gene is possibly TRBD2 (5 bases). Germline values: CDR1 WSHSY, CDR2 SAAADI. V gave up 2 bases and J gave up 6 bases, with 14 bases separating them. CDR3 size: 15 residues. CDR3 region: CASSETRTLGNEQFF. CDR3 sequence (DNA): TGCGCCAGCAGTGAGACCCGGACTTTAGGCAATGAGCAGTTCTTC.

This clone was detected a few times. This sequence joins TRBV30 and TRBJ2-1; 9 bases map to TRBD2. The CDR3 covers 15 residues. V was clipped by 0 bases and J by 8 bases; unmatched bases: 8. CDR1 and CDR2 (germline): GTSNPN, SVGIG (reference sequence). The CDR3 loop reads CAWSVVAGDRYEQFF. CDR3 coding DNA: TGTGCCTGGAGTGTGGTAGCGGGGGATAGGTATGAGCAGTTCTTC.

The chain links TRBV10-3 to TRBJ1-1; 10 bases map to TRBD1. Per germline, CDR1 ENHRY and CDR2 SYGVKD. The length of the CDR3 is 14 residues. V lost 6 bases, J lost 5 bases, and 6 bases stayed unmatched. Here the CDR3 reads CAIRPRTGGTEAFF. CDR3 nucleotides: TGTGCCATCAGACCCCGGACAGGGGGAACTGAAGCTTTCTTT.

This chain connects TRBV2 to TRBJ2-7; D call uncertain. Germline assignment: CDR1 SNHLY and CDR2 FYNNEI. The CDR3 has 14 amino acids. The V end was cut by 7 bases, the J end by 3 bases, with 16 bases between. The CDR3 nucleotides read TGTGCCAGCATGAGGCTGGGTAATAACTACGAGCAGTACTTC. Amino acids: CASMRLGNNYEQYF.

This chain connects TRBV7-9 to TRBJ1-3; D unclear. There are 13 residues in the CDR3. Trimming took off 7 bases at V and 4 bases at J, with 11 bases between the two ends. Germline-derived CDR1 and CDR2 are SEHNR and FQNEAQ (reference sequence). The DNA of the CDR3 is TGTGCCAGCATCCGGGGTTCGGGAAACACCATATATTTT. Translated, it gives CASIRGSGNTIYF.

In its sample, this clone was seen once. The chain employs TRBV7-3 and TRBJ2-1; TRBD1 is a possible D gene (5 bases). Trimming pared 5 bases from V and 8 bases from J, leaving 16 bases between. This CDR3 contains 14 residues. Per the germline V gene, CDR1 is SGHTA and CDR2 is FQGTGA. CDR3 sequence: CASSPVGDVYEQFF. CDR3 DNA: TGTGCCAGCAGCCCTGTAGGGGATGTCTATGAGCAGTTCTTC.